This T cell receptor (beta chain) was recorded in a study of T cells in Graves' hyperthyroidism and ophthalmopathy. Regarding the study as a whole: Ophthalmopathy was told apart from stable hyperthyroidism by a 13 V-J model. Most thyroid clonotypes with frequency above 0.001 were detected in blood. Ophthalmopathy onset followed model prediction by a median about 6.5 months.

RNA transcripts were the template for amplifying TCR beta CDR3 regions. Carried out on the TCR CDR3, a first-round RT-PCR used the HTBI primer set. TCRdb analysed the multiplex PCR reads with MiXCR anew, one entry per CDR3 protein. The sample includes hundreds of thousands of distinct CDR3 sequences, roughly 37% seen only once; the top ten take 8% to 9%. This clonotype was picked up many times. Its antigen remains unidentified. This CDR3 has 12 amino acids. Trimming pared 1 base from V and 7 bases from J, leaving 4 bases between. Germline CDR1 is MGHDK and CDR2 is SYGVNS. Each 10 ml fresh peripheral blood draw supplied the PBMCs.

Sequencing was carried out using blood. The receptor was derived from a man aged 18 to 30 with Graves' hyperthyroidism. The chain combines TRBV25-1 with TRBJ2-2; D not resolved. Written as DNA, the CDR3 is TGTGCCAGCAGTGAATTGGTCGGGGAGCTGTTTTTT. This gives the protein CASSELVGELFF.